These 20 T cell receptor beta chains were all obtained from the same sample, sequenced in a study of blood T cells in healthy people across ages. PCR was performed a second time for 7 to 11 cycles using a sample-barcoded 5' primer and a J-beta primer mix. Each CDR3 protein gets one entry after TCRdb re-called the 5' RACE reads with MiXCR. Counted here are about 780,000 distinct CDR3 sequences, 46% occurring once; the ten biggest clones make up 18%. The sequencing sample was made of blood. Every receptor here comes from a man older than 75 in good health.

This clonotype was recorded at least ten times. The chain combines TRBV7-2 with TRBJ2-5; 7 bases fit TRBD2. Germline V lookup: CDR1 SGHTA, CDR2 FQGNSA. The CDR3 runs 14 residues. Germline trimming cut 4 bases from V and 7 bases from J; bases unmatched to any gene: 9. CDR3: CASSSGVSGGTQYF. As DNA, the CDR3 is TGTGCCAGCAGCTCGGGCGTATCGGGGGGGACCCAGTACTTC.

This clonotype was picked up a small number of times. The chain carries TRBV10-3 and TRBJ1-5, with 9 bases fitting TRBD1. This CDR3 is 17 amino acids long. From germline, CDR1 is ENHRY and CDR2 SYGVKD. J gave up 3 bases and V 0 bases, and 6 bases lay outside the gene matches. DNA for the CDR3: TGTGCCATCAGTGAGTCCGGACAGGGGCTTATCAATCAGCCCCAGCATTTT. Protein product: CAISESGQGLINQPQHF.

This rearrangement joins TRBV6-5 to TRBJ2-5; a weak D match, TRBD2 (5 bases). Germline V gene sequence: CDR1 MNHEY, CDR2 SVGAGI. V was cut by 0 bases and J by 2 bases, with 10 bases left in between. This CDR3 spans 15 amino acids. The CDR3 nucleotides read TGTGCCAGCAGTTACTCAAGGACTGGGCAAGAGACCCAGTACTTC. It yields the protein CASSYSRTGQETQYF.

The chain is built from TRBV12-3 or TRBV12-4 and TRBJ2-1; D unclear. Trimming stripped 5 bases from V and 3 bases from J, with 14 bases between. The CDR3 totals 15 residues. The CDR3 is CASSTQPSNYNEQFF. Here the CDR3 DNA reads TGTGCCAGCAGTACCCAACCTTCGAACTACAATGAGCAGTTCTTC.

This clonotype showed up many times. The V gene is TRBV29-1, the J gene TRBJ2-1; 14 nucleotides agree with TRBD2. Trimming removed 4 bases from V and 2 bases from J; junction bases left unmatched: 4. Germline CDR1 is SQVTM and CDR2 is ANQGSEA. The CDR3 extends over 16 amino acids. The CDR3 DNA reads TGCAGCGTTGGACTAGCGGGAGGGTTAACCTACAATGAGCAGTTCTTC. Translation gives CSVGLAGGLTYNEQFF.

V is TRBV12-3 or TRBV12-4 and J is TRBJ1-5; unclear D gene. The CDR3 has 15 amino acids. With 5 bases removed from V and 4 bases from J, the gap between germline ends came to 15 bases. This CDR3 reads CASSPAGSGNQPQHF. CDR3 in DNA: TGTGCCAGCAGTCCCGCGGGCTCGGGGAATCAGCCCCAGCATTTT.

V usage is TRBV29-1 and J usage is TRBJ2-1, with 11 bases matching TRBD2. Germline V CDR1 and CDR2: SQVTM, ANQGSEA. The CDR3 covers 15 residues. V lost 4 bases and J lost 4; bases outside the gene matches: 6. DNA for the CDR3: TGCAGCGTTGCTGTTCCTAGCGGGAGGTACAATGAGCAGTTCTTC. Its translation is CSVAVPSGRYNEQFF.

The rearrangement uses TRBV6-5 and TRBJ1-2; D is ambiguous. Trimming left V 6 bases short and J 7 bases short, with 21 bases between. This CDR3 has 15 amino acids. Germline CDR1 is MNHEY and CDR2 is SVGAGI. The CDR3 loop is CASSKPGFQKAGYTF. In DNA form, the CDR3 reads TGTGCCAGCAGCAAACCGGGATTTCAAAAGGCTGGCTACACCTTC.

The CDR3 region is CSAITGDRSYNEQFF. DNA for the CDR3: TGCAGTGCCATTACCGGGGACAGATCCTACAATGAGCAGTTCTTC. This sequence joins TRBV20-1 and TRBJ2-1; 7 bases fit TRBD1. The CDR3 has 15 amino acids. Germline V gene lookup returns CDR1 DFQATT and CDR2 SNEGSKA (reference sequence). The trim removed 6 bases at V and 1 base at J, leaving 9 bases unmatched.

The V and J genes are TRBV7-2 and TRBJ2-5, with 8 bases fitting TRBD2. Germline CDR1 SGHTA, CDR2 FQGNSA. After removal of 1 base from V and 13 bases from J, the junction contained 8 bases not matched to a gene. The CDR3 consists of 13 residues. The CDR3 spells CASSLEVGRARYF. CDR3 in DNA: TGTGCCAGCAGCTTAGAGGTCGGGAGGGCACGGTACTTC.

This clonotype came up a few times. This chain uses TRBV6-2 or TRBV6-3 with TRBJ2-1; 12 bases are shared with TRBD2. Germline CDR1 is MNHEY and CDR2 is SVGEGT. The CDR3 is 16 residues long. J lost 8 bases, V lost 2 bases, and 7 bases had no gene match. The CDR3 region has the DNA TGTGCCAGCAGTTACAGTGGACTAGCGGGAATTGATGAGCAGTTCTTC. As protein: CASSYSGLAGIDEQFF.

V gene TRBV5-4 combines with J gene TRBJ2-5; D is uncertain. Trimming pared 2 bases from V and 4 bases from J, leaving 12 bases between. In germline, CDR1 is SGHNT, CDR2 YYREEE (reference sequence). CDR3 length: 14 residues. In DNA form, the CDR3 reads TGTGCCAGCAGCTTTCAGGACCAACGAGAGACCCAGTACTTC. Translating it yields CASSFQDQRETQYF.

The V call is TRBV20-1, the J call TRBJ2-5; 11 bases are a match to TRBD1. This CDR3 contains 15 residues. Germline V CDR1 and CDR2: DFQATT, SNEGSKA (reference sequence). V gave up 5 bases and J gave up 4 bases; unmatched junction bases: 9. The CDR3 bases are TGCAGTGCTGGTCAGGACAGGGGGCTTGTAGAGACCCAGTACTTC. Its protein is CSAGQDRGLVETQYF.

The chain couples TRBV5-1 to TRBJ1-1; D not resolved. From germline, CDR1 is SGHRS and CDR2 YFSETQ. Between the trimmed V and J ends, which lost 2 bases and 7 bases, there was a span of 9 bases. This CDR3 region has 12 residues. This CDR3 is CASSLESDEAFF. In DNA form, the CDR3 reads TGCGCCAGCAGCTTAGAGTCGGATGAAGCTTTCTTT.

This chain connects TRBV3-1 to TRBJ1-1; perhaps TRBD1 as D (6 bases). CDR1 and CDR2 from the germline V gene are LGHDT and YNNKEL (reference sequence). V was clipped by 4 bases and J by 3 bases, with 15 bases between them. The CDR3 runs 15 residues. CDR3 amino acids: CASSPARGRYTEAFF. CDR3 nucleotides: TGTGCCAGCAGCCCCGCAAGGGGGAGATACACTGAAGCTTTCTTT.

This clonotype appeared a few times. V usage is TRBV2 and J usage is TRBJ2-5, with D possibly being TRBD1 (6 bases). Germline loops: CDR1 SNHLY, CDR2 FYNNEI. The CDR3 extends over 13 amino acids. Trimming left V 7 bases short and J 2 bases short, with 11 bases between. The CDR3 DNA reads as TGTGCCAGCAACCCGGGACAACAAGAGACCCAGTACTTC. It is translated as CASNPGQQETQYF.

The chain employs TRBV4-3 and TRBJ2-3; D gene uncertain. The CDR3 has 15 residues. Trimming removed 4 bases from V and 6 bases from J, with 17 bases in between. The germline V gene encodes CDR1 LGHNA and CDR2 YSLEER. CDR3 sequence: CASSPTSHSVDTQYF. The CDR3 DNA is TGCGCCAGCAGCCCCACGAGTCATAGTGTGGATACGCAGTATTTT.

This chain links TRBV6-6 with TRBJ2-7; TRBD2 agrees at 7 bases. J gave up 0 bases and V 5 bases, and 7 bases lay outside the gene matches. Germline CDR1 and CDR2: MNHNY and SVGAGI (reference sequence). This CDR3 region has 15 residues. CDR3 amino acids: CASSHPSGSSYEQYF. CDR3 DNA sequence: TGTGCCAGCAGTCACCCTAGCGGATCCTCCTACGAGCAGTACTTC.

This chain links TRBV7-9 with TRBJ2-5, with a weak D call TRBD2 (6 bases). Germline lookup yields CDR1 SEHNR and CDR2 FQNEAQ (reference sequence). The CDR3 contains 15 residues. Trimming took 1 base from V and 1 from J, leaving 10 bases between them. In DNA, the CDR3 is TGTGCCAGCAGCTTAGTTTCCGGGGGCCAAGAGACCCAGTACTTC. Translation: CASSLVSGGQETQYF.

The V and J genes are TRBV28 and TRBJ1-2; unclear D gene. CDR3 size: 11 residues. The germline gives CDR1 MDHEN, CDR2 SYDVKM. V was pared by 8 bases and J by 6 bases, with 10 bases between. CDR3 in DNA: TGTGCCAGCGTCGGGATCCATGGCTACACCTTC. It codes for CASVGIHGYTF.